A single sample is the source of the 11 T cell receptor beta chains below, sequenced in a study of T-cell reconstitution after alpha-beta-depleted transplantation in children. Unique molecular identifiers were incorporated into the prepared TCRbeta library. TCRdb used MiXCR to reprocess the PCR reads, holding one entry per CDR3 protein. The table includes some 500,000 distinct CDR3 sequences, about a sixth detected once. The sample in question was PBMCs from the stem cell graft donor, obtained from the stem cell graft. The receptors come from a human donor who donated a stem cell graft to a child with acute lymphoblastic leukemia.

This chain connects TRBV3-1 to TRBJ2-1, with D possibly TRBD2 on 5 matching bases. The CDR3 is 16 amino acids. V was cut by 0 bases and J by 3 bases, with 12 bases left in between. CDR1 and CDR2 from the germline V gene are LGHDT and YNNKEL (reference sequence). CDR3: CASSQEALVLYNEQFF. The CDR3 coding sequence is TGTGCCAGCAGCCAAGAGGCACTAGTACTCTACAATGAGCAGTTCTTC.

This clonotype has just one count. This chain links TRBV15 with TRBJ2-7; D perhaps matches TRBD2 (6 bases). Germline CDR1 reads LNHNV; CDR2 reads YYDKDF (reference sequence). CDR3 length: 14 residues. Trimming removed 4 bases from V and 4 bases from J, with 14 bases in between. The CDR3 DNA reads TGTGCCACCAGCATTCGAGCTAGCGCGTACGAGCAGTACTTC. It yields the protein CATSIRASAYEQYF.

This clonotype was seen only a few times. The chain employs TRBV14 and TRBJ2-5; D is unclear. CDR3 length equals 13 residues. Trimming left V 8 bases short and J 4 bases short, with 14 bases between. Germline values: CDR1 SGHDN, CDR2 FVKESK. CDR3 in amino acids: CASGTTMSETQYF. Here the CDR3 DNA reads TGTGCCAGCGGAACGACAATGTCAGAGACCCAGTACTTC. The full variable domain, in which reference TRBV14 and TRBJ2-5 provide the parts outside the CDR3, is EAGVTQFPSHSVIEKGQTVTLRCDPISGHDNLYWYRRVMGKEIKFLLHFVKESKQDESGMPNNRFLAERTGGTYSTLKVQPAELEDSGVYFCASGTTMSETQYFGPGTRLLVL.

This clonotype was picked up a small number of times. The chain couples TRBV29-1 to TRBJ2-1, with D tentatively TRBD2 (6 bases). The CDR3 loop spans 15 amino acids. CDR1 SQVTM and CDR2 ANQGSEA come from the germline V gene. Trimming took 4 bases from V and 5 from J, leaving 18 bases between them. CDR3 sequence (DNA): TGCAGCGTTGTAGGAGGGGACCAGGGACACAATGAGCAGTTCTTC. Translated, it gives CSVVGGDQGHNEQFF.

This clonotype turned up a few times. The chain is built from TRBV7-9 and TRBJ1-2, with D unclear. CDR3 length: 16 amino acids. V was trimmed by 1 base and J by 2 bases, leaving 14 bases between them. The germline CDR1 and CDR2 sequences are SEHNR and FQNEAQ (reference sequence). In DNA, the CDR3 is TGTGCCAGCAGCTTAGGGAGGACCGTAGTCAACTATGGCTACACCTTC. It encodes CASSLGRTVVNYGYTF.

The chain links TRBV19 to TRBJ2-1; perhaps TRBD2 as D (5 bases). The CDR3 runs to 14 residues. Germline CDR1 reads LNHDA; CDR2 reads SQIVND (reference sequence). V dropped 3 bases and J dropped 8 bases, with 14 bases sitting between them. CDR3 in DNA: TGTGCCAGTAGTATGATGGCCCGGGAATATGAGCAGTTCTTC. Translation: CASSMMAREYEQFF.

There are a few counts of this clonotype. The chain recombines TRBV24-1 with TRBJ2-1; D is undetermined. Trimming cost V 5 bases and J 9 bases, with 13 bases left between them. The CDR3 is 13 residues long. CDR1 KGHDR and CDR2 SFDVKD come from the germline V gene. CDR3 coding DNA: TGTGCCACCAGTGTCACCCGGGTGGGTGAGCAGTTCTTC. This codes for CATSVTRVGEQFF.

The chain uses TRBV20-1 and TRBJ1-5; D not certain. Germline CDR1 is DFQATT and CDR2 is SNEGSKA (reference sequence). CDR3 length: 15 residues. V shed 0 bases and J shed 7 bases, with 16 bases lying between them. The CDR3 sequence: CSARDLEKGGQPQHF. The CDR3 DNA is TGCAGTGCTAGAGATCTCGAGAAGGGAGGACAGCCCCAGCATTTT.

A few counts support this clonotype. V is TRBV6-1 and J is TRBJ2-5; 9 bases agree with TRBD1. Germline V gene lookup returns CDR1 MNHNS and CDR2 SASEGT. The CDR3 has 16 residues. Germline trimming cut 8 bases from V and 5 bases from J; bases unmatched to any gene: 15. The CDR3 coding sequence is TGTGCCAGCGAACCATTATCACAGGGGGCACGGGAGACCCAGTACTTC. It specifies CASEPLSQGARETQYF.

Written as DNA, the CDR3 is TGCGCCAGCAGCGCGGGACTAGCGGGGGACAATGAGCAGTTCTTC. This sequence encodes CASSAGLAGDNEQFF. The rearrangement joins TRBV5-1 to TRBJ2-1; 14 bases are shared with TRBD2. Germline loops: CDR1 SGHRS, CDR2 YFSETQ. Trimming at V came to 4 bases and at J to 5 bases, leaving 2 bases not matched to a gene. The CDR3 contains 15 residues.

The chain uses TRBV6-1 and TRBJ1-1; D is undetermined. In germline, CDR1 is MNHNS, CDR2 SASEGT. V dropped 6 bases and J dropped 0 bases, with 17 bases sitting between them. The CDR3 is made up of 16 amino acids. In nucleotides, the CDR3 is TGTGCCAGCAGCCCTCGCCCCGGACCAGTGAACACTGAAGCTTTCTTT. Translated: CASSPRPGPVNTEAFF.